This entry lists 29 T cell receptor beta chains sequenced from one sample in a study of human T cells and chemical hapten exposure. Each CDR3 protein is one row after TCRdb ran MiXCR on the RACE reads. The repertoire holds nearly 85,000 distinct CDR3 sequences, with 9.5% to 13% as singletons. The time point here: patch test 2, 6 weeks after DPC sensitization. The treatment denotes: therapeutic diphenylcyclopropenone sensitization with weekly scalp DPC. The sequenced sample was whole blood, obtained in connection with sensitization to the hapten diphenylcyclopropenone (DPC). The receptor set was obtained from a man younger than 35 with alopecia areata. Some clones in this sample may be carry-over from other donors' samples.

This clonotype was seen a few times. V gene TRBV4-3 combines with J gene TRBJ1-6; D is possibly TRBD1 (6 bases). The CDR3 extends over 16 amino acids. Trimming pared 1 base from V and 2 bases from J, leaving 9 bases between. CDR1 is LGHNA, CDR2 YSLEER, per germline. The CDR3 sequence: CASSQVEGAYNSPLHF. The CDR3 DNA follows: TGCGCCAGCAGCCAAGTAGAGGGGGCCTATAATTCACCCCTCCACTTT.

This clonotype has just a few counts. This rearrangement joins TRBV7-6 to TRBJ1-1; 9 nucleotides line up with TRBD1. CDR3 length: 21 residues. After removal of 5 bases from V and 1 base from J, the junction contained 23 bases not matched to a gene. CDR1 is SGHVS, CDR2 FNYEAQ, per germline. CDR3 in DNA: TGTGCCAGCAGCCTTTCCCCCCCCCGAGGACAGGGGATTTCGGGGAACACTGAAGCTTTCTTT. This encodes CASSLSPPRGQGISGNTEAFF.

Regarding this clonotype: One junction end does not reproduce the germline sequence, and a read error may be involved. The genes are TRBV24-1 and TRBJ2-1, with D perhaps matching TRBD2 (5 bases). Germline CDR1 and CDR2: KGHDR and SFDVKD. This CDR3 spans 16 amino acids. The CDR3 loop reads CATSDFPGSSYNKQFF. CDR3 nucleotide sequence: TGTGCCACCAGTGATTTCCCGGGAAGCTCCTACAATAAGCAGTTCTTC.

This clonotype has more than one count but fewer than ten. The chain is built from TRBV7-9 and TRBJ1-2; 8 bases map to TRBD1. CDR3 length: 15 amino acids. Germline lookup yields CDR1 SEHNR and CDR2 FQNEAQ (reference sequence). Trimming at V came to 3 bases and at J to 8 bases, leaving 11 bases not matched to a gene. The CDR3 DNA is TGTGCCAGCAGCTTCGGCAGGGGGCCCGCTATCGGCTACACCTTC. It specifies CASSFGRGPAIGYTF. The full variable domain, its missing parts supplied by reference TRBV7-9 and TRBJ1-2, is DTGVSQNPRHKITKRGQNVTFRCDPISEHNRLYWYRQTLGQGPEFLTYFQNEAQLEKSRLLSDRFSAERPKGSFSTLEIQRTEQGDSAMYLCASSFGRGPAIGYTFGSGTRLTVV.

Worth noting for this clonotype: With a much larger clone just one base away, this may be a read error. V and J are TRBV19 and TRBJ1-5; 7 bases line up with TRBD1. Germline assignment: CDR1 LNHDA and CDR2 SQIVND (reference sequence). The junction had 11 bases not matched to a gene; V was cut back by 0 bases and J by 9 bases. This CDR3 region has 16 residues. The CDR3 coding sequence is TGTGCCAGTAGTATAGACACAGGGGCAGGTACTCGGCCCCAGCATTTT. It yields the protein CASSIDTGAGTRPQHF.

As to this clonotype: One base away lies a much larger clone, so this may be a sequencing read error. The CDR3 nucleotides are TGTGCCAACAGCACCCGGGACAGCTCCTACGAGCAGTACTTC. The encoded protein is CANSTRDSSYEQYF. This chain connects TRBV13 to TRBJ2-7; 7 nucleotides line up with TRBD1. CDR1 and CDR2 (germline): PRHDT, FYEKMQ (reference sequence). The CDR3 loop spans 14 amino acids.

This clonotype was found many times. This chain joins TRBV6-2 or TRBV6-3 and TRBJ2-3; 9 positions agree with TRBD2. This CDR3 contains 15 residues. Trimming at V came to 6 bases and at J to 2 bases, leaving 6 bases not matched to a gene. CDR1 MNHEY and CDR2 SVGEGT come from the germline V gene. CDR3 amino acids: CASSLAGVNTDTQYF. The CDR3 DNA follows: TGTGCCAGCAGCTTAGCGGGGGTAAACACAGATACGCAGTATTTT.

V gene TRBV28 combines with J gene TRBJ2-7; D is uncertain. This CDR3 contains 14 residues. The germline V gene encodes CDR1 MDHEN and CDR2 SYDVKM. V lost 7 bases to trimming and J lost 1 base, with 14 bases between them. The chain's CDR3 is CASTDGYYSYEQYF. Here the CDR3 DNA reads TGTGCCAGCACAGACGGATACTATTCCTACGAGCAGTACTTC.

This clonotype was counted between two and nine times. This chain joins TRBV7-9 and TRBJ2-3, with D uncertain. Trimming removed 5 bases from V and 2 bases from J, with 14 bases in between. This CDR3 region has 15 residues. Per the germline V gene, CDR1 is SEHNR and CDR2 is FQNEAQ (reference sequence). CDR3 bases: TGTGCCAGCAGCAAGAAAGGACCAAACACAGATACGCAGTATTTT. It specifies CASSKKGPNTDTQYF.

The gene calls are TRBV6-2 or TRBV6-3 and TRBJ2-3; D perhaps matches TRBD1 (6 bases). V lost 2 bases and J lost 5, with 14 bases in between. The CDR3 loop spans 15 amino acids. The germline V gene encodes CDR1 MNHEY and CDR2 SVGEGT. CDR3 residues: CASSYVTGPGDTQYF. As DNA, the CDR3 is TGTGCCAGCAGTTACGTAACAGGGCCCGGAGATACGCAGTATTTT.

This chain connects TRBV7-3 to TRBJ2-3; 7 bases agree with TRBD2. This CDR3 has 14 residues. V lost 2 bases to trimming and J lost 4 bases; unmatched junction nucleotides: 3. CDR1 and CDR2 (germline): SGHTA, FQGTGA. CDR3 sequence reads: CASSLGAGADTQYF. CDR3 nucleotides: TGTGCCAGCAGCTTAGGGGCGGGGGCAGATACGCAGTATTTT. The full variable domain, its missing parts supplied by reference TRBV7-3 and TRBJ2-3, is GAGVSQTPSNKVTEKGKYVELRCDPISGHTALYWYRQSLGQGPEFLIYFQGTGAADDSGLPNDRFFAVRPEGSVSTLKIQRTERGDSAVYLCASSLGAGADTQYFGPGTRLTVL.

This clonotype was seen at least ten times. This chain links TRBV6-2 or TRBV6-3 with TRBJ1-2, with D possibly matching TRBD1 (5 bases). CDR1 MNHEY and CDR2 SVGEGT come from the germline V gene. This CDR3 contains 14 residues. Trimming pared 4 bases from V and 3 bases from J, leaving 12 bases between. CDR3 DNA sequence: TGTGCCAGCAGTTTCGCCGGGACCTACTATGGCTACACCTTC. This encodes CASSFAGTYYGYTF.

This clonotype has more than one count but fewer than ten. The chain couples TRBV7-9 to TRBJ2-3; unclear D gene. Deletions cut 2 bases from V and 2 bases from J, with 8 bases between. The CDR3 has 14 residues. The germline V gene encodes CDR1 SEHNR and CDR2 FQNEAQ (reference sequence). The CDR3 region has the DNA TGTGCCAGCAGCTTAAGTGATTACACAGATACGCAGTATTTT. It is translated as CASSLSDYTDTQYF.

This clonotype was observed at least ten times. The CDR3 nucleotides are TGTGCCAGCAGTTTTAGCAATCAGCCCCAGCATTTT. This codes for CASSFSNQPQHF. The chain joins TRBV12-3 or TRBV12-4 to TRBJ1-5; D call uncertain. CDR3 length equals 12 residues. Trimming pared 3 bases from V and 0 bases from J, leaving 0 bases between.

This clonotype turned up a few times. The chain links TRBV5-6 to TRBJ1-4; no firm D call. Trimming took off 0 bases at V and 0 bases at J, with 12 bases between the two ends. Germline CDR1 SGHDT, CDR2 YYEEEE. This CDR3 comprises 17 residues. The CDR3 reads CASSLDQIYPTNEKLFF. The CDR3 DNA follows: TGTGCCAGCAGCTTGGATCAGATCTACCCAACTAATGAAAAACTGTTTTTT.

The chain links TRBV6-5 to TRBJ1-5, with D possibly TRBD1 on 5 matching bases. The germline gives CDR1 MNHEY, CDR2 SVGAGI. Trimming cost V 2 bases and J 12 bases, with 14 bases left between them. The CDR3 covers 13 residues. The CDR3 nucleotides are TGTGCCAGCAGTTACCGCCAGGGCATCCTCCAGCATTTT. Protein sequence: CASSYRQGILQHF.

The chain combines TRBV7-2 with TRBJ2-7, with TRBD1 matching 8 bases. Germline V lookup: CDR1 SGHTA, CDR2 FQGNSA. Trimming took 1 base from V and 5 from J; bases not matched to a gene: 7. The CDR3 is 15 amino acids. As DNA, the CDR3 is TGTGCCAGCAGCTTAGTTGCGGACAGGGTCCACGAGCAGTACTTC. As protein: CASSLVADRVHEQYF.

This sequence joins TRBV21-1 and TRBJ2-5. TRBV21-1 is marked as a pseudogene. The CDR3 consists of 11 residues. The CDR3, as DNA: TGTGCCAGCAGCAAATTCGAGACCCAGTACTTC. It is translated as CASSKFETQYF.

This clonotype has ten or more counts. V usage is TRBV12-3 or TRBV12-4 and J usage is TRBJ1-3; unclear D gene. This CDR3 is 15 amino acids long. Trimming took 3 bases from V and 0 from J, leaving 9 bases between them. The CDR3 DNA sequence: TGTGCCAGCAGTTTCCACTTCAGCTCTGGAAACACCATATATTTT. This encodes CASSFHFSSGNTIYF.

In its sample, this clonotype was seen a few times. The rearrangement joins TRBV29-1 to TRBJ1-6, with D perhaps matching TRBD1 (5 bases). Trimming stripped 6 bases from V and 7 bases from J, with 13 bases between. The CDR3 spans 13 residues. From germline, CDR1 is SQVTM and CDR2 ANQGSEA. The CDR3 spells CSVAGGLNSPLHF. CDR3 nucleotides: TGCAGCGTGGCGGGGGGACTAAATTCACCCCTCCACTTT.

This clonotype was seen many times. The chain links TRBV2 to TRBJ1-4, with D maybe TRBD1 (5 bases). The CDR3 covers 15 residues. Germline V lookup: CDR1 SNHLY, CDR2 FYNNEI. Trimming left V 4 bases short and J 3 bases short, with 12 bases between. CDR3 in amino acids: CASSVGTTSNEKLFF. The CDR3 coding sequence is TGTGCCAGCAGTGTTGGGACGACCTCTAATGAAAAACTGTTTTTT.

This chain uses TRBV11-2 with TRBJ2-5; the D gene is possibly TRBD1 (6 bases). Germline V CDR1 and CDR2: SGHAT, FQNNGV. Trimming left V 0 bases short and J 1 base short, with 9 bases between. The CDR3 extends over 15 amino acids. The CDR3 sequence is CASSLESDSQETQYF. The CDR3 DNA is TGTGCCAGCAGCTTAGAATCGGACAGCCAAGAGACCCAGTACTTC.

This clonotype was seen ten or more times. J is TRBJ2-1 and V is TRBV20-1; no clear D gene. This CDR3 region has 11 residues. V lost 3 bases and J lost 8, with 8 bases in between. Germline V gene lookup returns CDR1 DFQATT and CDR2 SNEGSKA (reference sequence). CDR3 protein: CSARVLDEQFF. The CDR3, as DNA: TGCAGTGCTAGGGTTCTCGATGAGCAGTTCTTC.

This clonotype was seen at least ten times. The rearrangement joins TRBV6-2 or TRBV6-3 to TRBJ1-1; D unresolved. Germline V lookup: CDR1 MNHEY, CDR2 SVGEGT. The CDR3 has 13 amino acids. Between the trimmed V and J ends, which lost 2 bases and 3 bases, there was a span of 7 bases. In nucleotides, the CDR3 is TGTGCCAGCAGTTACGAGGGTTACACTGAAGCTTTCTTT. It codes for CASSYEGYTEAFF.

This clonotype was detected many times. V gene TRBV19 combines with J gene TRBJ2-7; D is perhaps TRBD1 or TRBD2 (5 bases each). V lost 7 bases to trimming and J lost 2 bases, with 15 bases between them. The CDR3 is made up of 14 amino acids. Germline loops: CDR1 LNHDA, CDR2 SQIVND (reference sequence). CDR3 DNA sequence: TGTGCCAGTACTTCCCGGGACCGGCCCTACGAGCAGTACTTC. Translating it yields CASTSRDRPYEQYF.

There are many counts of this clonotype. The CDR3 is CASSVSENTEAFF. The CDR3 DNA reads as TGCGCCAGCAGTGTGTCGGAGAACACTGAAGCTTTCTTT. The V call is TRBV10-1, the J call TRBJ1-1; D gene uncertain. CDR1 is WNHNN and CDR2 is SYGVQD in the germline V gene (reference sequence). V lost 4 bases and J lost 1, with 7 bases in between. CDR3 length: 13 residues.

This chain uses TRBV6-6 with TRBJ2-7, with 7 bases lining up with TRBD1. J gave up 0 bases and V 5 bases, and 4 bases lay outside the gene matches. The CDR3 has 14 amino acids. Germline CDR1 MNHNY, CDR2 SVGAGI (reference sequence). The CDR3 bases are TGTGCCAGCAGTAGACAGGGAAGCTCCTACGAGCAGTACTTC. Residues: CASSRQGSSYEQYF.

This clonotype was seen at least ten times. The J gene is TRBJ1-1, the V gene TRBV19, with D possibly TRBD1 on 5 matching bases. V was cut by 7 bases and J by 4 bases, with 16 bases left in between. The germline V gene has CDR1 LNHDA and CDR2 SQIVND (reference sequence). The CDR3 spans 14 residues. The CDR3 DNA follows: TGTGCCAGTACCCTGCAAGGGGAGAGCACTGAAGCTTTCTTT. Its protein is CASTLQGESTEAFF. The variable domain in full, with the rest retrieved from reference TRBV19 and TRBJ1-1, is DGGITQSPKYLFRKEGQNVTLSCEQNLNHDAMYWYRQDPGQGLRLIYYSQIVNDFQKGDIAEGYSVSREKKESFPLTVTSAQKNPTAFYLCASTLQGESTEAFFGQGTRLTVV.

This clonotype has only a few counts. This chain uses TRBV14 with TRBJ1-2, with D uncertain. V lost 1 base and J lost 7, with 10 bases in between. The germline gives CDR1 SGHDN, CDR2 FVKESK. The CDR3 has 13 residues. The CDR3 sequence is CASSQVSRGGYTF. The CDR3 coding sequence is TGTGCCAGCAGCCAAGTTTCGCGGGGTGGCTACACCTTC.